This TCR beta chain emerged from a study of response to subunit inactivated influenza vaccine. V was pared by 4 bases and J by 7 bases, with 17 bases between. The germline V gene encodes CDR1 SGHVS and CDR2 FQNEAQ. CDR3 length: 14 amino acids. This clonotype appeared a few times. Via MiXCR, TCRdb re-called the RT-PCR reads, giving one row per CDR3 protein. The sample carries about 540,000 distinct CDR3 sequences, 20% to 25% recorded once. These data were also reused for a study on T cells expressing NK-cell markers. That work states: The TCR beta cDNA came from 5'RACE template switching with UMIs. One of the eight sequenced donors was seronegative, whereas the other seven were HCMV-seropositive. Roughly 1.0-8% of CD8+ T cells in more than 5 donors belonged to dominant NKG2C+ clonotypes. These clonotypes additionally ranked first within the CD3+CD56-NKG2C+ fraction of several donors. It was still unclear whether expanded NKG2C+ T cell clones were HCMV specific.

The source material was CD4+ T cells sorted from PBMCs, sampled about 13 days after vaccination. This chain joins TRBV7-8 and TRBJ2-7, with a possible D match to TRBD1 (8 bases). This TCR was sampled from a man over 45 who received an inactivated influenza vaccine. The CDR3 spells CASSSGTGGREQYF. The CDR3 nucleotides are TGTGCCAGCAGCTCAGGGACAGGCGGGAGAGAGCAGTACTTC.